The clone carrying this T cell receptor (beta chain) was seen a few times. The entry originates in a study of control samples from healthy donors and cancer patients. Data came from immunoSEQ multiplex PCR; TCRdb stores just in-frame clones and leaves some out. The sample yields 200,000 or so clones, just under 95% seen once. CDR3 length: 13 amino acids. CDR1 and CDR2 from the germline V gene are MNHEY and SVGAGI. The V and J ends lost 7 bases and 2 bases respectively, with 11 bases between them. Sequenced input: blood. The V gene is TRBV6-5, the J gene TRBJ1-1, with D hard to call. The TCR was taken from a man aged 50 to 60 in good health. The CDR3 DNA sequence: TGTGCCAGCACCCACGGAGAAAACACTGAAGCTTTCTTT. Translated: CASTHGENTEAFF.